These T cell receptor beta chains were read from a single sample in a study of breast tumors, draining lymph nodes, adjacent tissues. TCRdb reprocessed the multiplex PCR reads via MiXCR and lists one record per CDR3 protein. Among about 220,000 distinct CDR3 sequences listed, less than 40% were seen once. The sample was axillary lymph node tissue. The receptors shown here come from a female donor with breast cancer. Some clones in this sample may be carry-over from other donors' samples. Both conserved end residues are part of each CDR3. D genes are given only for firm matches. Clone size appears in some rows only: once, few, many, or a class for an expanded clone.

J	size	length	D	V	DNA	CDR3
TRBJ2-3	many	15	TRBD2	TRBV6-1	TGTGCCAGCAAAAAAGCGGGAGTCATCACAGATACGCAGTATTTT	CASKKAGVITDTQYF
TRBJ2-7	many	16	TRBD2	TRBV4-1	TGCGCCAGCAGCCTCCTCGGGGGGATTCCGACCTACGAGCAGTACTTC	CASSLLGGIPTYEQYF
TRBJ2-1	.	19	TRBD2	TRBV5-1	TGCGCCAGCAGCCCTAGTCTGGCGGGAGGGCCGAGCTCCTACAATGAGCAGTTCTTC	CASSPSLAGGPSSYNEQFF
TRBJ1-3	many	16	.	TRBV18	TGTGCCAGCTCACCTGTGGACAGTGGCTTAGGAAACACCATATATTTT	CASSPVDSGLGNTIYF
TRBJ1-6	many	16	TRBD1	TRBV19	TGTGCCAGTAGTATTCCTAGGACAGGGAAGGATTCACCCCTCCACTTT	CASSIPRTGKDSPLHF
TRBJ2-1	many	17	.	TRBV10-3	TGTGCCATCAGTGAGTCGGTTGGGAGCGCCCACTACAATGAGCAGTTCTTC	CAISESVGSAHYNEQFF
TRBJ1-4	many	15	TRBD1	TRBV19	TGTGCCAGTAGTATCCCTGGGACAGGGGAGGAAAAACTGTTTTTT	CASSIPGTGEEKLFF
TRBJ2-5	few	16	.	TRBV20-1	TGCAGTGCTAGAGATTTGGGGGTGACGTCGACAGAGACCCAGTACTTC	CSARDLGVTSTETQYF
TRBJ2-7	many	15	.	TRBV12-3/TRBV12-4	TGTGCCAGCAGCTCCGGACGGGTAGGGTCCTACGAGCAGTACTTC	CASSSGRVGSYEQYF
TRBJ2-1	few	17	TRBD2	TRBV19	TGTGCCAGTAGTAGTACTAGCGGGAGTTGGTTTGGCAATGAGCAGTTCTTC	CASSSTSGSWFGNEQFF
TRBJ2-6	many	16	.	TRBV19	TGTGCCAGTAGTATAGGAGGGGGCTCTGGGGCCAACGTCCTGACTTTC	CASSIGGGSGANVLTF
TRBJ1-3	few	16	TRBD1	TRBV5-6	TGTGCCAGCAGCCAGGGACAGGGGTACTCTGGAAACACCATATATTTT	CASSQGQGYSGNTIYF
TRBJ2-1	many	14	.	TRBV24-1	TGTGCCACCAGTGATCCGAAAGACTACAATGAGCAGTTCTTC	CATSDPKDYNEQFF
TRBJ2-5	many	14	.	TRBV11-2	TGTGCCAGCAGCTCCCTTAGAGGGAAAGAGACCCAGTACTTC	CASSSLRGKETQYF
TRBJ2-4	.	16	.	TRBV7-2	TGTGCCAGCAGCTTCCGGGGGGGACAGGGCAAAAACATTCAGTACTTC	CASSFRGGQGKNIQYF
TRBJ2-1	.	16	TRBD2	TRBV20-1	TGCAGTGCTGTCATTAGCGGGAGAATTAATATAGGTGAGCAGTTCTTC	CSAVISGRINIGEQFF
TRBJ2-5	.	14	TRBD2	TRBV16	TGTGCCGGCAGCGGGGGCCTTAACAAAAACACTCAGTACTTC	CAGSGGLNKNTQYF
TRBJ2-2	.	15	TRBD2	TRBV6-6	TGTGCCAGCAGTCACGGGCTAGCGGACACCGGGGAGCTGTTTTTT	CASSHGLADTGELFF
TRBJ2-3	.	17	TRBD2	TRBV4-3	TGCGCCAGCAGCCAAGGGACTAGCGGGGGCCTCACAGATACGCAGTATTTT	CASSQGTSGGLTDTQYF
TRBJ2-7	many	15	TRBD2	TRBV5-5	TGTGCCAGCAGGGGGGGACTAGCGGCGCTGGGAGAGCAGTACTTC	CASRGGLAALGEQYF
TRBJ1-2	.	14	.	TRBV20-1	TGCAGTGCTAGAGGTGGGGTCGGAAACTATGGCTACACCTTC	CSARGGVGNYGYTF
TRBJ2-1	few	16	TRBD2	TRBV3-1	TGTGCCAGCAGCCAATATAGCGGGGGGGCCTACAATGAGCAGTTCTTC	CASSQYSGGAYNEQFF
TRBJ2-1	few	12	TRBD1	TRBV18	TGTGCCAGCTCACCACAGACAGGGGAGCAGTTCTTC	CASSPQTGEQFF
TRBJ2-2	many	17	.	TRBV4-2	TGTGCCAGCAGCCAAGTCCAGACGGGGCACTCAGGCGGGGAGCTGTTTTTT	CASSQVQTGHSGGELFF
TRBJ1-4	.	11	.	TRBV10-3	TGTGCCGCCAGGGGTAATGAAAAACTGTTTTTT	CAARGNEKLFF
TRBJ2-3	many	14	.	TRBV19	TGTGCCAGTAGTAAGCTTGCTAGCACAGATACGCAGTATTTT	CASSKLASTDTQYF
TRBJ2-5	.	15	.	TRBV29-1	TGCAGCGTTGAAGACGATACCGGGACAAGGGGGACCCAGTACTTC	CSVEDDTGTRGTQYF
TRBJ2-5	many	15	.	TRBV4-2	TGTGCCAGCAGCCAAGACAGGGGATTCCTGGAGACCCAGTACTTC	CASSQDRGFLETQYF
TRBJ2-3	.	15	.	TRBV18	TGTGCCAGCTCACGGACTTTAGGGTACACAGATACGCAGTATTTT	CASSRTLGYTDTQYF
TRBJ2-7	many	16	TRBD1	TRBV5-1	TGCGCCAGCCAAAGTTCCGGGACAGGGGGAGGTTACGAGCAGTACTTC	CASQSSGTGGGYEQYF
TRBJ2-7	many	13	TRBD2	TRBV2	TGTGCCAGCGGGCGCGGGGGGCCCTACGAGCAGTACTTC	CASGRGGPYEQYF
TRBJ2-5	.	16	TRBD2	TRBV11-2	TGTGCCAGCAGCTTAGTTTCGCGGGGGAGAGGGGAGACCCAGTACTTC	CASSLVSRGRGETQYF
TRBJ1-3	many	17	.	TRBV19	TGTGCCAGTAGTATTCGTGCAGGGGCTACCTCTGGAAACACCATATATTTT	CASSIRAGATSGNTIYF
TRBJ2-2	many	16	TRBD1	TRBV13	TGTGCCAGCAGCTTCAGGACAGGGGGGGGCACCGGGGAGCTGTTTTTT	CASSFRTGGGTGELFF
TRBJ1-5	.	15	.	TRBV24-1	TGTGCCACCAGTGATCGCCAGGGCGTACAAGAGACCCAGCGTTTT	CATSDRQGVQETQRF
TRBJ2-2	.	15	.	TRBV7-2	TGTGCCAGCAGCCAGGACGGATTTAACACCGGGGAGCTGTTTTTT	CASSQDGFNTGELFF
TRBJ1-2	.	14	.	TRBV19	TGTGCCAGTAGTAGCGCGAGCCCCATGGGGGGCTACACCTTC	CASSSASPMGGYTF
TRBJ1-3	.	16	.	TRBV9	TGTGCCAGCAGCCCACCACCGGGGCGCGGGGGCTACACCATATATTTT	CASSPPPGRGGYTIYF
TRBJ2-7	.	15	TRBD2	TRBV9	TGTGCCAGCAGCGTAGGTGGAGCGGGAAACTACGAGCCGTACTTC	CASSVGGAGNYEPYF
TRBJ2-3	many	14	.	TRBV18	TGTGCCAGCTCACCACCGATAGCCACAGATACGCAGTATTTT	CASSPPIATDTQYF
TRBJ1-1	.	17	TRBD1	TRBV14	TGTGCCAGCAGCCAAGATCGGATCGGGACAGAGAACACTGAAGCTTTCTTT	CASSQDRIGTENTEAFF
TRBJ2-2	.	16	.	TRBV20-1	TGCAGTGCTAGAGATACATGGCCCAAGACCACCGGGGAGCTGTTTTTT	CSARDTWPKTTGELFF
TRBJ2-5	.	14	.	TRBV9	TGTGCCAGCAGCTTCCGGGACTCTCAAGATACCCAGTCCTTC	CASSFRDSQDTQSF
TRBJ1-2	many	15	.	TRBV19	TGTGCCAGTAGTATAGCCCTAGGAACGAACTATGGCTACACCTTC	CASSIALGTNYGYTF
TRBJ1-4	.	15	.	TRBV14	TGTGCCAGCAGCCAAGATCAAAGGGGAAATGAAAAACTGTTTTTT	CASSQDQRGNEKLFF